This TCR beta chain derives from a study of CD8 T cells in ankylosing spondylitis. TCRdb independently ran MiXCR on the 5' RACE reads; one entry per CDR3 protein. The sample contains hundreds of thousands of distinct CDR3 sequences, 17% of which appear only once. Remarks on this clonotype: As yet, its antigen is unknown.

Whole-study findings and limits: Disease-linked clones displayed a CD8+ phenotype and appeared relatively rarely in peripheral blood. Typical of ankylosing spondylitis blood, it appeared, was a TCR beta motif of seven to nine highly homologous variants.

The CDR3 totals 14 residues. The ends lost 1 base at V and 7 bases at J; junction bases unmatched: 10. Germline V gene lookup returns CDR1 DFQATT and CDR2 SNEGSKA (reference sequence). The genes are TRBV20-1 and TRBJ2-7; 7 bases agree with TRBD2. Sequencing input: blood, either unsorted or a sorted T cell fraction (not recorded which). The receptor's source is a male donor with ankylosing spondylitis. In nucleotides, the CDR3 is TGCAGTGCTAGAGGGCTAGCGGTCGGTGGGGAGCAGTACTTC. Protein sequence: CSARGLAVGGEQYF.